Following are 16 T cell receptor beta chains from one sample sequenced in a study of molecular identifiers for immune sequencing clone quantification. One entry per CDR3 protein results from TCRdb running MiXCR on the PCR reads. Of 79,000 or so distinct CDR3 sequences listed, approximately 25% were seen once; the top ten hold 0.75% to 0.9%. The material sequenced was naive CD8+ T cells from blood, with Jurkat cell RNA spiked in. Subset of the sample: FACS-sorted CD8+CD4-CCR7+CD45RA+ naive T cells. These receptors all stem from a human donor in good health. Some libraries in this study had Jurkat cell RNA spiked in.

The sample holds a few counts of this clonotype. V gene TRBV6-6 combines with J gene TRBJ2-2; 7 bases line up with TRBD1. With V trimmed by 0 bases and J by 4 bases, 5 bases remained unmatched. CDR1 and CDR2 (germline): MNHNY, SVGAGI (reference sequence). This CDR3 has 16 residues. This CDR3 is CASSYSPGQRTGELFF. The DNA for the CDR3 is TGTGCCAGCAGTTACTCTCCGGGACAGCGCACCGGGGAGCTGTTTTTT.

With respect to this clonotype: It may be a read error: a sequence one base away is much more abundant. The CDR3 spells CASSLESLTGWNTEAFF. The CDR3, as DNA: TGTGCCAGCAGCCTCGAAAGTCTGACAGGCTGGAACACTGAAGCTTTCTTT. V and J are TRBV5-3 and TRBJ1-1; a possible D gene is TRBD1 (6 bases). TRBV5-3 falls under the ORF class, with uncertain function. V shed 8 bases and J shed 1 base, with 24 bases lying between them. This CDR3 spans 17 amino acids.

The V gene is TRBV6-5, the J gene TRBJ2-1; unclear D gene. V lost 1 base, J lost 0 bases, and 13 bases lay in between. CDR1 and CDR2 (germline): MNHEY, SVGAGI. The CDR3 covers 17 residues. Here the CDR3 reads CASSYFPGTSSYNEQFF. Here the CDR3 DNA reads TGTGCCAGCAGTTACTTCCCCGGAACGAGCTCCTACAATGAGCAGTTCTTC.

This chain uses TRBV7-9 with TRBJ2-2, with 9 bases aligning to TRBD1. Germline trimming cut 7 bases from V and 4 bases from J; bases unmatched to any gene: 7. From germline, CDR1 is SEHNR and CDR2 FQNEAQ (reference sequence). The CDR3 length is 15 residues. CDR3 loop: CASTPGQGSTGELFF. CDR3 sequence (DNA): TGTGCCAGCACCCCTGGACAGGGGAGCACCGGGGAGCTGTTTTTT.

This chain links TRBV10-2 with TRBJ2-4; 8 bases fit TRBD2. In germline, CDR1 is WSHSY, CDR2 SAAADI. The length of the CDR3 is 17 residues. The trim removed 3 bases at V and 1 base at J, leaving 8 bases unmatched. The CDR3 DNA reads as TGCGCCAGCAGTGACTCGTCCGGGAGGGCCGCCAAAAACATTCAGTACTTC. Protein product: CASSDSSGRAAKNIQYF.

A few counts support this clonotype. A junction end diverges from the germline sequence, so it may reflect a read error. The chain has TRBV4-1 and TRBJ1-1; TRBD1 is a possible D gene (5 bases). Germline V lookup: CDR1 MGHRA, CDR2 YSYEKL. This CDR3 has 12 residues. The CDR3 sequence: CASGGPGVESAF. The CDR3 DNA reads as TGCGCCAGCGGAGGACCGGGGGTTGAGAGCGCTTTT.

On this clonotype itself: This could be a read error, since a much larger clone is one nucleotide away. The chain employs TRBV5-1 and TRBJ2-7; 8 bases line up with TRBD1. Germline values: CDR1 SGHRS, CDR2 YFSETQ. The CDR3 contains 13 residues. The CDR3 loop is CASSTGQGYVQYF. The CDR3 DNA reads TGCGCCAGCAGCACTGGACAGGGCTACGTGCAGTACTTC.

This clonotype has at least ten counts. This sequence joins TRBV12-3 or TRBV12-4 and TRBJ2-5; D possibly corresponds to TRBD1 (5 bases). CDR3 size: 13 residues. V was shortened by 5 bases and J by 4 bases, with 11 bases between the two germline ends. CDR3 coding DNA: TGTGCCAGCAGTACCTCAGGGTTAGAGACCCAGTACTTC. Translation: CASSTSGLETQYF.

This clonotype was observed at least ten times. This sequence joins TRBV6-2 or TRBV6-3 and TRBJ2-7; D gene uncertain. Per the germline V gene, CDR1 is MNHEY and CDR2 is SVGEGT. Trimming took off 2 bases at V and 7 bases at J, with 6 bases between the two ends. The CDR3 loop spans 11 amino acids. CDR3 coding DNA: TGTGCCAGCAGTTACGCTGGGGAGCAGTACTTC. This encodes CASSYAGEQYF.

Concerning this clonotype: Just one base apart from a much larger clone, this may be a read error. The chain has TRBV12-3 or TRBV12-4 and TRBJ1-4; D gene unclear. The ends were cut back, 5 bases at V and 10 bases at J, with 14 bases in the middle. This CDR3 contains 13 residues. CDR3 residues: CASSPSGGGKLFF. In DNA, the CDR3 is TGTGCCAGCAGTCCCTCCGGAGGAGGAAAACTGTTTTTT.

On this clonotype itself: A much larger clone lies one base from this, so it may be a read error. The chain is built from TRBV5-8 and TRBJ2-4; possible D gene TRBD2, 5 bases. The CDR3 totals 14 residues. CDR1 and CDR2 (germline): SGHTS, YDEGEE. CDR3 region: CASSSPASKVIQSF. CDR3 DNA: TGTGCCAGCAGCTCGCCGGCTAGCAAAGTCATTCAGTCCTTC.

This clonotype was counted ten times or more. This rearrangement joins TRBV4-2 to TRBJ2-7; possibly TRBD2 for D (5 bases). The CDR3 totals 14 residues. Germline loops: CDR1 LGHNA, CDR2 YNFKEQ. V lost 0 bases and J 1 base, leaving 7 bases between the germline ends. The CDR3 spells CASSQDPGSYEQYF. The CDR3 DNA sequence: TGTGCCAGCAGCCAAGACCCGGGGTCCTACGAGCAGTACTTC.

The table lists this clonotype with many counts. The chain recombines TRBV29-1 with TRBJ1-5, with D unclear. The V end was cut by 6 bases, the J end by 0 bases, with 15 bases between. The CDR3 sequence is 15 residues long. In germline, CDR1 is SQVTM, CDR2 ANQGSEA. The CDR3 loop is CSVAETGYSNQPQHF. The CDR3 DNA follows: TGCAGCGTGGCAGAGACGGGTTATAGCAATCAGCCCCAGCATTTT.

The chain employs TRBV19 and TRBJ2-3; 12 bases match TRBD2. Looked up from germline, CDR1 is LNHDA and CDR2 is SQIVND (reference sequence). This CDR3 is built from 20 residues. Germline trimming cut 0 bases from V and 2 bases from J; bases unmatched to any gene: 12. CDR3 region: CASSIDPASGRAYDTDTQYF. CDR3 bases: TGTGCCAGTAGTATAGATCCGGCTAGCGGGAGGGCCTATGACACAGATACGCAGTATTTT.

As concerns this clonotype: A read error may account for a junction end that differs from germline. The chain uses TRBV29-1 and TRBJ2-3; maybe TRBD1 (5 bases). This CDR3 is 11 amino acids long. Germline values: CDR1 SQVTM, CDR2 ANQGSEA. In nucleotides, the CDR3 is TGCCGCGTTAGTACAGGTGTTGCGCGGTATTTT. Protein product: CRVSTGVARYF.

This clonotype was recorded at least ten times. This chain links TRBV7-6 with TRBJ2-3; D gene uncertain. Looked up from germline, CDR1 is SGHVS and CDR2 is FNYEAQ. The CDR3 totals 13 residues. The V and J ends lost 5 bases and 5 bases respectively, with 11 bases between them. CDR3 sequence: CASSPPDLDTQYF. CDR3 DNA sequence: TGTGCCAGCAGCCCTCCCGACCTAGATACGCAGTATTTT.